This T cell receptor beta chain was sequenced during a study of Ad26.COV2.S vaccination and SARS-CoV-2 variants. Study overall: Of the COV1001 trial arms, the Ad26.COV2.S arm included the donor. General observations from the study: Those who received the vaccine showed greater spike-specific TCR breadth than those given placebo.

The method was immunoSEQ multiplex PCR; TCRdb's version includes in-frame clones alone and lacks a portion of them. The sample yields 380,000 or so clones, roughly nine tenths seen once. The CDR3 is 13 amino acids. V was cut by 3 bases and J by 2 bases, with 8 bases left in between. CDR1 is SGHDN, CDR2 FVKESK, per germline. This clone showed up just a few times. No antigen is known for it. The treatment is: around 19 received Ad26.COV2.S at low or high dose, single or two shots; several received placebo; per-sample allocation not given. Following the first vaccine or placebo injection, samples were taken on day 63.

V gene TRBV14 combines with J gene TRBJ2-7; D remains ambiguous. Sequenced material: peripheral blood, taken in a trial of Ad26.COV2.S vaccine versus placebo. This TCR was sampled from a person aged 18 to 65 who received the Ad26.COV2.S COVID-19 vaccine or a placebo. The CDR3 loop reads CASSQGRAYEQYF. CDR3 DNA: TGTGCCAGCAGCCAGGGTCGGGCCTACGAGCAGTACTTC. The variable domain in full, with the rest retrieved from reference TRBV14 and TRBJ2-7, is EAGVTQFPSHSVIEKGQTVTLRCDPISGHDNLYWYRRVMGKEIKFLLHFVKESKQDESGMPNNRFLAERTGGTYSTLKVQPAELEDSGVYFCASSQGRAYEQYFGPGTRLTVT.